What follows are 29 T cell receptor beta chains derived from one specimen sequenced in a study of response to subunit inactivated influenza vaccine. MiXCR was run by TCRdb on the RT-PCR reads, yielding one entry per CDR3 protein. Among 550,000 to 800,000 distinct CDR3 sequences listed, 14% were seen once. Sequencing was performed on PBMCs from blood, taken roughly 15 days before vaccination. These receptors all stem from a man in his forties or fifties who received an inactivated influenza vaccine.

This chain joins TRBV7-3 and TRBJ2-5; 13 bases align to TRBD2. Losses at the gene ends were 5 bases for V and 5 bases for J; bases not matched to a gene: 8. Germline V gene sequence: CDR1 SGHTA, CDR2 FQGTGA. CDR3 size: 16 residues. This CDR3 reads CASSRGLAGVVETQYF. In DNA, the CDR3 is TGTGCCAGCAGCCGAGGACTAGCGGGAGTGGTGGAGACCCAGTACTTC.

The chain combines TRBV2 with TRBJ2-3, with 14 bases fitting TRBD2. The CDR3 covers 18 residues. Trimming removed 11 bases from V and 3 bases from J; junction bases left unmatched: 16. Germline-derived CDR1 and CDR2 are SNHLY and FYNNEI. CDR3 bases: TGTGCCCTCTGTTTGGGACTAGCGGGAGTACGTGGGACAGATACGCAGTATTTT. Amino acid sequence: CALCLGLAGVRGTDTQYF.

This rearrangement joins TRBV3-1 to TRBJ1-1; TRBD1 matches at 8 bases. The CDR3 runs to 17 residues. V shed 7 bases and J 5 bases; nucleotides not matched to a gene: 18. The germline CDR1 and CDR2 sequences are LGHDT and YNNKEL (reference sequence). CDR3 bases: TGTGCCAGCACCAAAGATCGGGCAGGGGGCGCAGAGACTGAAGCTTTCTTT. Protein product: CASTKDRAGGAETEAFF. The complete variable domain, with remaining parts taken from reference TRBV3-1 and TRBJ1-1, reads DTAVSQTPKYLVTQMGNDKSIKCEQNLGHDTMYWYKQDSKKFLKIMFSYNNKELIINETVPNRFSPKSPDKAHLNLHINSLELGDSAVYFCASTKDRAGGAETEAFFGQGTRLTVV.

Ten or more counts support this clonotype. This chain joins TRBV29-1 and TRBJ2-1; 10 bases fit TRBD2. V lost 2 bases, J lost 7 bases, and 8 bases stayed unmatched. The CDR3 sequence is 15 residues long. CDR1 is SQVTM and CDR2 is ANQGSEA in the germline V gene. The CDR3 coding sequence is TGCAGCGTTGAATTGCGGCTAGCGGGAGTAAATGAGCAGTTCTTC. Residues: CSVELRLAGVNEQFF.

J is TRBJ1-2 and V is TRBV4-2, with TRBD1 matching over 7 bases. Germline loops: CDR1 LGHNA, CDR2 YNFKEQ. The CDR3 covers 15 residues. V trimming: 4 bases; J trimming: 4 bases; junction bases outside the gene matches: 9. The CDR3 reads CASSPSQGSGYGYTF. The CDR3 DNA sequence: TGTGCCAGCAGCCCGTCACAGGGGTCTGGCTATGGCTACACCTTC.

This clonotype came up a few times. The J gene is TRBJ1-1, the V gene TRBV19; perhaps TRBD1 as D (5 bases). Trimming left V 7 bases short and J 3 bases short, with 12 bases between. CDR3 length equals 13 residues. Germline-derived CDR1 and CDR2 are LNHDA and SQIVND (reference sequence). CDR3 in DNA: TGTGCCAGTACGGGGACTACACACACTGAAGCTTTCTTT. This sequence encodes CASTGTTHTEAFF.

The chain recombines TRBV10-3 with TRBJ2-7; 7 bases match TRBD2. Germline CDR1 ENHRY, CDR2 SYGVKD. The junction had 4 bases not matched to a gene; V was cut back by 0 bases and J by 2 bases. The CDR3 totals 15 residues. The CDR3 sequence is CAISESSSGPYEQYF. The CDR3, as DNA: TGTGCCATCAGTGAGTCGTCTAGCGGACCCTACGAGCAGTACTTC.

This clonotype was observed many times. The chain is built from TRBV5-1 and TRBJ2-3; D uncertain. Trimming removed 0 bases from V and 2 bases from J, with 7 bases in between. The CDR3 covers 14 residues. Germline CDR1 is SGHRS and CDR2 is YFSETQ. Here the CDR3 reads CASSLERPTDTQYF. The CDR3 coding sequence is TGCGCCAGCAGCTTGGAGAGACCCACAGATACGCAGTATTTT.

The V and J genes are TRBV11-2 and TRBJ2-3, with 7 bases lining up with TRBD1. Germline values: CDR1 SGHAT, CDR2 FQNNGV. The CDR3 totals 19 residues. V lost 2 bases to trimming and J lost 3 bases; unmatched junction nucleotides: 17. The CDR3 sequence is CASSLKFGWGRGLTDTQYF. The CDR3 DNA is TGTGCCAGCAGCTTAAAATTTGGTTGGGGAAGGGGGCTGACAGATACGCAGTATTTT.

V is TRBV30 and J is TRBJ1-2, with 7 bases identical to TRBD1. The CDR3 is 13 residues long. Germline V CDR1 and CDR2: GTSNPN, SVGIG (reference sequence). The V and J ends lost 2 bases and 8 bases, in that order; junction bases with no gene match: 8. In DNA form, the CDR3 reads TGTGCCTGGAGTATACGACAGGGCAGGGGCTACACCTTC. Its protein is CAWSIRQGRGYTF.

The rearrangement links TRBV28 to TRBJ1-1; 7 bases align to TRBD1. The V and J ends lost 5 bases and 4 bases, in that order; junction bases with no gene match: 10. The CDR3 is 15 amino acids. The germline gives CDR1 MDHEN, CDR2 SYDVKM. CDR3 in DNA: TGTGCCAGCAGTCCCTCGACAGGGTGGGGCACTGAAGCTTTCTTT. This sequence encodes CASSPSTGWGTEAFF.

This clonotype was seen a handful of times. The chain carries TRBV12-3 or TRBV12-4 and TRBJ1-4; D is unresolved. CDR3 size: 14 residues. The V gene lost 5 bases and the J gene lost 8 bases, with 15 bases spanning the gap. The CDR3 DNA is TGTGCCAGCAGTCTCCGGACGGTGGGGGAAAAACTGTTTTTT. Its protein product is CASSLRTVGEKLFF.

This clonotype was observed a handful of times. The chain recombines TRBV20-1 with TRBJ2-7; D is unresolved. This CDR3 comprises 11 residues. The V gene's germline CDR1 is DFQATT and CDR2 SNEGSKA (reference sequence). V lost 6 bases, J lost 3 bases, and 9 bases lay in between. The CDR3 DNA follows: TGCAGTGCACTGACCCGCTACGAGCAGTACTTC. Translated, it gives CSALTRYEQYF.

This clonotype showed up just a few times. The chain has TRBV28 and TRBJ2-1; the match to TRBD1 covers 8 bases. The CDR3 length is 17 residues. CDR1 and CDR2 from the germline V gene are MDHEN and SYDVKM. Germline trimming cut 5 bases from V and 0 bases from J; bases unmatched to any gene: 9. The CDR3 DNA follows: TGTGCCAGCAGTCCCTCCGGACAGGGAAGCTCCTACAATGAGCAGTTCTTC. Encoded protein: CASSPSGQGSSYNEQFF.

The chain recombines TRBV11-3 with TRBJ2-1; D uncertain. The CDR3 has 15 amino acids. The V end lost 4 bases, the J end lost 0 bases, and 10 bases lay between the germline ends. Germline V lookup: CDR1 SGHNT, CDR2 YENEEA. CDR3 coding DNA: TGTGCCAGCAGCTCAGACACGAGCTCCTACAATGAGCAGTTCTTC. It yields the protein CASSSDTSSYNEQFF.

This clonotype was seen a handful of times. This sequence joins TRBV5-1 and TRBJ2-3; 14 bases map to TRBD2. The CDR3 has 15 residues. V trimming: 7 bases; J trimming: 3 bases; junction bases outside the gene matches: 4. CDR1 is SGHRS and CDR2 is YFSETQ in the germline V gene. CDR3 nucleotide sequence: TGCGCCAGCCGGACTAGCGGGGGGAGAACAGATACGCAGTATTTT. This translates into CASRTSGGRTDTQYF.

This clonotype was found a few times. V gene TRBV20-1 combines with J gene TRBJ2-1, with 9 bases that match TRBD1. J gave up 9 bases and V 0 bases, and 12 bases lay outside the gene matches. The germline gives CDR1 DFQATT, CDR2 SNEGSKA (reference sequence). CDR3 size: 16 residues. This CDR3 reads CSARDFRTGATGEQFF. CDR3 in DNA: TGCAGTGCTAGAGATTTTCGGACAGGGGCAACGGGTGAGCAGTTCTTC.

This clonotype was seen repeatedly, ten times or more. This CDR3 is CATSDSGGKGSYNEQFF. The DNA for the CDR3 is TGTGCCACCAGTGATTCCGGGGGAAAGGGCTCCTACAATGAGCAGTTCTTC. The chain combines TRBV24-1 with TRBJ2-1, with TRBD2 as a possible D gene (6 bases). Germline lookup yields CDR1 KGHDR and CDR2 SFDVKD. The CDR3 runs to 17 residues. Trimming cost V 2 bases and J 0 bases, with 13 bases left between them.

Note on this clonotype: One end of the junction is discordant with germline, which a read error may explain. The chain has TRBV3-1 and TRBJ1-1, with 10 bases matching TRBD1. The CDR3 extends over 16 amino acids. From germline, CDR1 is LGHDT and CDR2 YNNKEL (reference sequence). The CDR3: CASSQGDRGPNSEAFF. DNA for the CDR3: TGTGCCAGCAGCCAAGGGGACAGGGGACCGAACAGTGAAGCTTTCTTT.

The gene calls are TRBV4-2 and TRBJ2-1; TRBD2 matches at 8 bases. The CDR3 contains 18 residues. V lost 0 bases and J lost 5; bases outside the gene matches: 12. Germline V gene sequence: CDR1 LGHNA, CDR2 YNFKEQ. CDR3 protein: CASSQDPAGLAGDNEQFF. CDR3 nucleotides: TGTGCCAGCAGCCAAGATCCGGCTGGACTAGCTGGCGACAATGAGCAGTTCTTC.

This clonotype was found many times. This sequence joins TRBV4-1 and TRBJ2-3; TRBD1 matches 9 bases. This CDR3 region has 17 residues. Germline CDR1 reads MGHRA; CDR2 reads YSYEKL. With 0 bases clipped from V and 4 bases from J, the junction kept 8 bases outside the gene matches. The CDR3 nucleotides are TGCGCCAGCAGCCAAGATCGGGACAGGGCCTTCGCAGATACGCAGTATTTT. Residues: CASSQDRDRAFADTQYF.

This clonotype has only a few counts. Here the CDR3 reads CSSAGGATDTQYF. The CDR3 DNA is TGCAGCTCAGCTGGCGGGGCCACAGATACGCAGTATTTT. This chain uses TRBV29-1 with TRBJ2-3; maybe TRBD2 (6 bases). Trimming cost V 8 bases and J 2 bases, with 14 bases left between them. Germline V gene data show CDR1 as SQVTM and CDR2 as ANQGSEA. This CDR3 spans 13 amino acids.

In its sample, this clonotype was seen a few times. The CDR3: CASSLARTGGEKLFF. The CDR3 DNA is TGCGCCAGCAGCTTGGCGAGGACAGGGGGCGAAAAACTGTTTTTT. V and J are TRBV5-1 and TRBJ1-4, with 11 bases fitting TRBD1. The CDR3 is made up of 15 amino acids. In germline, CDR1 is SGHRS, CDR2 YFSETQ. V gave up 0 bases and J gave up 8 bases; unmatched junction bases: 3.

This clonotype was counted only a few times. This rearrangement joins TRBV12-3 or TRBV12-4 to TRBJ2-7; no reliable D call. This CDR3 spans 12 amino acids. V was clipped by 3 bases and J by 9 bases, with 12 bases between them. This chain's CDR3 is CASSFFLDAQYF. DNA of the CDR3: TGTGCCAGCAGTTTCTTCCTGGACGCGCAGTACTTC.

This clonotype was seen a few times. The chain is built from TRBV7-9 and TRBJ2-3; 8 positions match TRBD2. V lost 5 bases and J lost 0; bases outside the gene matches: 4. The germline V gene encodes CDR1 SEHNR and CDR2 FQNEAQ (reference sequence). This CDR3 is 15 amino acids long. CDR3 nucleotides: TGTGCCAGCAGCCACCCTAGCGGGAGCACAGATACGCAGTATTTT. Residues: CASSHPSGSTDTQYF.

The chain carries TRBV20-1 and TRBJ2-1, with 7 bases matching TRBD1. The CDR3 length is 17 residues. The junction had 8 bases not matched to a gene; V was cut back by 0 bases and J by 0 bases. CDR1 DFQATT and CDR2 SNEGSKA come from the germline V gene (reference sequence). This CDR3 is CSARETYRGSSYNEQFF. The CDR3 DNA follows: TGCAGTGCTAGAGAAACCTACAGGGGTAGCTCCTACAATGAGCAGTTCTTC.

This clonotype has just a few counts. The V call is TRBV6-2 or TRBV6-3, the J call TRBJ1-1; tentative D call: TRBD1 (5 bases). CDR1 and CDR2 from the germline V gene are MNHEY and SVGEGT. The CDR3 has 16 amino acids. The V end was cut by 5 bases, the J end by 1 base, with 17 bases between. Written as DNA, the CDR3 is TGTGCCAGCAGTCTCCTACAGGTTGAGGGGAACACTGAAGCTTTCTTT. Encoded protein: CASSLLQVEGNTEAFF.

This clonotype was counted between two and nine times. J is TRBJ2-3 and V is TRBV10-2, with 8 bases matching TRBD2. The ends lost 6 bases at V and 9 bases at J; junction bases unmatched: 14. This CDR3 spans 15 amino acids. CDR1 and CDR2 from the germline V gene are WSHSY and SAAADI. CDR3 sequence: CASRQPGLVLATQYF. The DNA of the CDR3 is TGCGCCAGCAGGCAGCCGGGACTAGTCCTCGCAACGCAGTATTTT.

This rearrangement joins TRBV5-1 to TRBJ2-7; 7 nucleotides align to TRBD1. This CDR3 has 14 amino acids. V shed 0 bases and J 6 bases; nucleotides not matched to a gene: 6. CDR1 and CDR2 from the germline V gene are SGHRS and YFSETQ. The CDR3 DNA follows: TGCGCCAGCAGCTTGGGACAGGGAATCACCGAGCAGTACTTC. Translated, it gives CASSLGQGITEQYF.